Listed below are T cell receptor beta chains from one sample, sequenced in a study of blood T cell repertoires in COVID-19. TCRdb's copy holds only in-frame clones and misses some; the assay was immunoSEQ multiplex PCR. The sample comprises more than 60,000 clones, approximately 89% of which are singletons, and 5.8% rests with the top ten. Sequenced material: peripheral blood. All receptors come from a human donor in a cohort sampled during active COVID-19. CDR3s include the opening cysteine and the closing phenylalanine or tryptophan. The D gene is left open where the match is weak. Clone size is given for some rows only: seen once, a few or many times, or a class if the clone is expanded.

15	.	TRBV7-2	.	TRBJ2-5	CASSITVLSRETQYF	TGTGCCAGCAGCATTACCGTATTGAGCCGGGAGACCCAGTACTTC
14	.	TRBV6-5	.	TRBJ2-3	CASSPGRGTDTQYF	TGTGCCAGCAGCCCCGGGCGGGGAACAGATACGCAGTATTTT
12	.	TRBV30	.	TRBJ2-3	CAWSPRTDTQYF	TGTGCCTGGAGTCCCAGGACAGATACGCAGTATTTT
15	.	TRBV10-3	.	TRBJ1-2	CANNPGSDSNYGYTF	TGTGCCAATAACCCAGGGTCTGACTCTAACTATGGCTACACCTTC
14	.	TRBV18	.	TRBJ2-7	CASSPATGTYEQYF	TGTGCCAGCTCACCGGCCACAGGGACCTACGAGCAGTACTTC
16	.	TRBV24-1	.	TRBJ2-5	CATSNDRYRRSETQYF	TGTGCCACCAGCAACGACCGGTATCGGAGATCAGAGACCCAGTACTTC
16	TRBD1	TRBV2	.	TRBJ1-3	CASSADRPLSGNTIYF	TGTGCCAGCAGTGCGGACAGGCCCCTCTCTGGAAACACCATATATTTT
13	.	TRBV12-3/TRBV12-4	.	TRBJ1-4	CASSGGANEKLFF	TGTGCCAGCAGCGGGGGTGCTAATGAAAAACTGTTTTTT
13	.	TRBV5-8	.	TRBJ1-1	CASSLGLGQIAFF	TGTGCCAGCAGCTTGGGGTTGGGGCAGATCGCTTTCTTT
17	TRBD2	TRBV18	once	TRBJ2-3	CASSPLSSGSSTDTQYF	TGTGCCAGCTCACCACTTTCTAGCGGAAGTAGCACAGATACGCAGTATTTT